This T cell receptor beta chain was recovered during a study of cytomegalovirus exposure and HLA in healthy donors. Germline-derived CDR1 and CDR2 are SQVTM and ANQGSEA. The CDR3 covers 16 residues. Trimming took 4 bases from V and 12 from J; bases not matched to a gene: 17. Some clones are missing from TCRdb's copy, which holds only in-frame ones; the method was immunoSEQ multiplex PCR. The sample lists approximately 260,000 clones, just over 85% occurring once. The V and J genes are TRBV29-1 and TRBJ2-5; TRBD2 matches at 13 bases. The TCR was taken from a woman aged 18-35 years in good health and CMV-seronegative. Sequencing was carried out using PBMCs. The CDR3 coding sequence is TGCAGCGTTGTTCTACTAGCGGGAGGGGAAGTCCTCCTGGAGTACTTC. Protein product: CSVVLLAGGEVLLEYF.